This T cell receptor beta chain was obtained from a study of neurological immune-mediated disorders. V lost 6 bases to trimming and J lost 7 bases, with 7 bases between them. The CDR3 loop spans 11 amino acids. TCRdb analysed the 5' RACE reads with MiXCR anew, one entry per CDR3 protein. The data contain approximately 74,000 distinct CDR3 sequences, roughly 10% of them singletons. This clonotype was seen at least ten times. The sample comprised PBMCs. The source is a man aged 45-60 years in good health. V gene TRBV12-3 or TRBV12-4 combines with J gene TRBJ2-1; no reliable D call. CDR3 protein: CASSRMNEQFF. CDR3 DNA: TGTGCCAGCAGCCGTATGAATGAGCAGTTCTTC.